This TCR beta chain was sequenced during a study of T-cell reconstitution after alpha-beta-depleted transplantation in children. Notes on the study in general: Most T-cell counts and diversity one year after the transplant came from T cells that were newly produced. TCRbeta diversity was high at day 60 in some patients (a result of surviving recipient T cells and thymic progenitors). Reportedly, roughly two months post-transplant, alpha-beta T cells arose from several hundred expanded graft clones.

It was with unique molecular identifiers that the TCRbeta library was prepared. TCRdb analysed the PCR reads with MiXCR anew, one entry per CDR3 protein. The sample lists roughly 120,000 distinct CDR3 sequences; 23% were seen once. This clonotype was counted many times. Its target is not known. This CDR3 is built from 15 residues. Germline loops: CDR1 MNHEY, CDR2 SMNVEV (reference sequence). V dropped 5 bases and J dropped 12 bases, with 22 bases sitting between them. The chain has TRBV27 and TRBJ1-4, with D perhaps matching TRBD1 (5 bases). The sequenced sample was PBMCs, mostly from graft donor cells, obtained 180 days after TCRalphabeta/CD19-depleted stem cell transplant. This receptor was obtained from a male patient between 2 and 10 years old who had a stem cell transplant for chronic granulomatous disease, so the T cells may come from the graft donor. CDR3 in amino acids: CASSHTPTRGGQLFF. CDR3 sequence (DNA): TGTGCCAGCAGTCACACACCGACGAGGGGAGGACAACTGTTTTTT.